A selection of T cell receptor beta chains follows, all from one sample in a study of blood T cells in healthy people across ages. MiXCR was run by TCRdb on the 5' RACE reads, yielding one entry per CDR3 protein. The sample lists about 970,000 distinct CDR3 sequences, 51% occurring once. Sequencing was carried out using blood. Every receptor here comes from an older woman in good health. Each CDR3 is given with its conserved first and last residue. Fields, in order: V gene, clone size, D gene, J gene, CDR3 DNA, CDR3 protein. D genes are given only for firm matches. Only part of the rows carry a size: once, few, many, or a class if the clone is expanded.

TRBV5-1	few	TRBD1	TRBJ2-7	TGCGCCAGCAGCAACACCGGGACAGGCCTCTACGAGCAGTACTTC	CASSNTGTGLYEQYF
TRBV7-9	NA	TRBD2	TRBJ2-5	TGTGCCAGCAGCTCGCGCCTCGGACTAGCGGGAGGTGAGACCCAGTACTTC	CASSSRLGLAGGETQYF
TRBV20-1	NA	NA	TRBJ2-7	TGCAGTGCACCCGGGACCCCGGGTGAGCAGTACTTC	CSAPGTPGEQYF
TRBV3-1	NA	TRBD2	TRBJ2-7	TGTGCCAGCAGCCAAGGGCCTAGCGGGTTCATTGGGCCCAGTTACGAGCAGTACTTC	CASSQGPSGFIGPSYEQYF
TRBV9	NA	TRBD1	TRBJ2-7	TGTGCCAGCAGCGTAGACGGGACAGGGCCCAACGAGCAGTACTTC	CASSVDGTGPNEQYF
TRBV4-1	NA	TRBD2	TRBJ2-1	TGCGCCAGCAGCCATTTGGGGACTAGTGCCTACAATGAGCAGTTCTTC	CASSHLGTSAYNEQFF
TRBV4-1	few	TRBD2	TRBJ2-1	TGCGCCAGCAGCCAGGGACTAGCGGGAGTTGATGAGCAGTTCTTC	CASSQGLAGVDEQFF
TRBV29-1	NA	NA	TRBJ2-7	TGCAGCGTTCGACAGCGGCCCTCACCGACCTCCGTGTACGAGCAGTACTTC	CSVRQRPSPTSVYEQYF
TRBV7-2	NA	NA	TRBJ2-7	TGTGCCAGCAGCTTGTGGACTGACTCGGCCGAGCAGTACTTC	CASSLWTDSAEQYF
TRBV6-2/TRBV6-3	NA	TRBD1	TRBJ1-2	TGTGCCAGCAGCGACGGGACAGCAGCTAACTATGGCTACACCTTC	CASSDGTAANYGYTF
TRBV28	NA	TRBD2	TRBJ2-3	TGTGCCAGCAGTTTCGGGGGGGGCGTGCGCACAGATACGCAGTATTTT	CASSFGGGVRTDTQYF
TRBV27	few	NA	TRBJ1-2	TGTGCCAGCAGTTCCCCTACGGGGGGCGCATATGGCTACACCTTT	CASSSPTGGAYGYTF
TRBV2	NA	NA	TRBJ2-3	TGTGCCAGCACCCAAGAATGGACAGAAGATACGCAGTATTTT	CASTQEWTEDTQYF
TRBV7-2	NA	TRBD1	TRBJ2-7	TGTGCCAGCAGCCCCCGGGACAGGGGGAGAAACTACGAGCAGTACTTC	CASSPRDRGRNYEQYF
TRBV5-1	NA	NA	TRBJ2-3	TGCGCCAGCAGCTTGATGGTCACGGGAGGCACAGATACGCAGTATTTT	CASSLMVTGGTDTQYF
TRBV4-1	NA	NA	TRBJ2-3	TGCGCCAGCAGCCATTGGGGCTCTGGGGGCGCGGTAGATACGCAGTATTTT	CASSHWGSGGAVDTQYF
TRBV5-1	once	NA	TRBJ2-3	TGCGCCAGCAGCCTACAGGGGACTTCTAGCACAGATACGCAGTATTTT	CASSLQGTSSTDTQYF
TRBV27	NA	NA	TRBJ1-2	TGTGCCAGCAGAAAGATCCAGGGATATGGCTACACCTTC	CASRKIQGYGYTF
TRBV20-1	NA	TRBD2	TRBJ2-1	TGCAGTGCTAGCGGGGGGCAGGGAGCGGGAGTATATGAGCAGTTCTTC	CSASGGQGAGVYEQFF
TRBV20-1	few	NA	TRBJ2-7	TGCAGTGCCTTCTTCACCTACGAGCAGTACTTC	CSAFFTYEQYF
TRBV4-3	NA	TRBD1	TRBJ2-7	TGCGCCAGCAGCCAATATTTAGGACAGGGGGCATGGGAGCAGTACTTC	CASSQYLGQGAWEQYF
TRBV12-3/TRBV12-4	few	TRBD1	TRBJ2-7	TGTGCCAGCAGTCCCAATGACAGGGACCTTTACGAGCAGTACTTC	CASSPNDRDLYEQYF
TRBV20-1	NA	TRBD1	TRBJ1-4	TGCAGTGCTAACGATTTTAGGGGGACAGCTTCCCAAAAACTGTTTTTT	CSANDFRGTASQKLFF
TRBV27	NA	TRBD2	TRBJ2-7	TGTGCCAGCAGTGACCTAGCGGGATTTACCTACGAGCAGTACTTC	CASSDLAGFTYEQYF
TRBV2	few	NA	TRBJ2-5	TGTGCCAGCAGTATAGCCGGGACCTACAATGAGCAGTACTTC	CASSIAGTYNEQYF
TRBV2	NA	NA	TRBJ2-4	TGTGCCAGCCGGCCCGAGGGGTACATTCAGTACTTC	CASRPEGYIQYF
TRBV27	few	NA	TRBJ2-7	TGTGCCAGCAGTTTCACCGTGCTGTACGAGCAGTACTTC	CASSFTVLYEQYF
TRBV29-1	NA	NA	TRBJ2-5	TGCAGCATCGTTAGGCAAGAGACCCAGTACTTC	CSIVRQETQYF
TRBV28	NA	TRBD1	TRBJ2-5	TGTGCCAGCAGCAGTCGGACAGGGGCTCGGGAGACCCAGTACTTC	CASSSRTGARETQYF
TRBV25-1	NA	NA	TRBJ2-3	TGTGCCAGCAGTGCTCTTGAGGAGGGCTTAGGCACAGATACGCAGTATTTT	CASSALEEGLGTDTQYF
TRBV7-8	NA	NA	TRBJ2-1	TGTGCCAGCAGCTTAGCAGGGGACACCTACAATGAGCAGTTCTTC	CASSLAGDTYNEQFF
TRBV25-1	NA	NA	TRBJ2-5	TGTGCCAGCAGTGACCCTCCGGGGCCTGAGCAGTACTTC	CASSDPPGPEQYF
TRBV4-3	NA	NA	TRBJ2-3	TGCGCCAGCAGCCGCGGACAAAATTCAGATACGCAGTATTTT	CASSRGQNSDTQYF
TRBV7-8	NA	NA	TRBJ2-7	TGTGCCAGCAGCTTAGGCGGACCCACAACATCTTACGAGCAGTACTTC	CASSLGGPTTSYEQYF
TRBV3-1	NA	TRBD2	TRBJ2-3	TGTGCCAGCAGCCAAGCCCCGTGGCGGGAGACTAGCACAGATACGCAGTATTTT	CASSQAPWRETSTDTQYF
TRBV6-5	once	NA	TRBJ2-7	TGTGCCAGCAGGCCCCTTTGGACCCAAAGCCCCGAGCAGTACTTC	CASRPLWTQSPEQYF
TRBV4-2	NA	NA	TRBJ1-5	TGTGCCAGCAGCCAAGGGGGCAGGGAGGGCTGGGCCCAGCATTTT	CASSQGGREGWAQHF
TRBV7-2	NA	TRBD1	TRBJ2-5	TGTGCCAGCAGCTTAGCGGGACAGAACCAAGAGACCCAGTACTTC	CASSLAGQNQETQYF
TRBV14	NA	TRBD2	TRBJ2-3	TGTGCCAGCAGCCAAGATGCCCTAGCGGGAGTAGATACGCAGTATTTT	CASSQDALAGVDTQYF
TRBV3-1	few	TRBD2	TRBJ2-1	TGTGCCAGCAGCCAAGGAAAACTAGCGGGGAAGAATGAGCAGTTCTTC	CASSQGKLAGKNEQFF
TRBV29-1	NA	NA	TRBJ2-1	TGCAGCGTTGTTACTAGGACGAAGAAGGAGCAGTTCTTC	CSVVTRTKKEQFF
TRBV7-2	NA	NA	TRBJ2-7	TGTGCCAGCAGCTATCCACTAGTCTCAGAGCAGTACTTC	CASSYPLVSEQYF